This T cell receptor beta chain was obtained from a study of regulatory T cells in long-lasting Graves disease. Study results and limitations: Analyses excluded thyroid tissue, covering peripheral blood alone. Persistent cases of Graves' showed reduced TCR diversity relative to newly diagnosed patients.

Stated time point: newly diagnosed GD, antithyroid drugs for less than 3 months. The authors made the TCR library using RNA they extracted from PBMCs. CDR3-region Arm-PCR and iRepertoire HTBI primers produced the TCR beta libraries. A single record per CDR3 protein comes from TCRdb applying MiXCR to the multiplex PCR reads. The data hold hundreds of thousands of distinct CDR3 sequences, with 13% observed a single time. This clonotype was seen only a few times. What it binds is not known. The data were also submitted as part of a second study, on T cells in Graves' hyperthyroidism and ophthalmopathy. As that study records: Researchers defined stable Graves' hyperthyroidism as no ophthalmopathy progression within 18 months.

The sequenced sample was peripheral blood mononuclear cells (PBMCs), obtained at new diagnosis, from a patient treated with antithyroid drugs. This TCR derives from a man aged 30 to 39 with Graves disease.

CDR3 bases: TGTGCCACCAGTGATACGGGAGTCGGTGTGTCCGGCGAGCAGTACTTC. Residues: CATSDTGVGVSGEQYF. V and J are TRBV24-1 and TRBJ2-7, with TRBD2 as a possible D gene (6 bases). From germline, CDR1 is KGHDR and CDR2 SFDVKD. Deletions cut 3 bases from V and 6 bases from J, with 20 bases between. CDR3 size: 16 residues.